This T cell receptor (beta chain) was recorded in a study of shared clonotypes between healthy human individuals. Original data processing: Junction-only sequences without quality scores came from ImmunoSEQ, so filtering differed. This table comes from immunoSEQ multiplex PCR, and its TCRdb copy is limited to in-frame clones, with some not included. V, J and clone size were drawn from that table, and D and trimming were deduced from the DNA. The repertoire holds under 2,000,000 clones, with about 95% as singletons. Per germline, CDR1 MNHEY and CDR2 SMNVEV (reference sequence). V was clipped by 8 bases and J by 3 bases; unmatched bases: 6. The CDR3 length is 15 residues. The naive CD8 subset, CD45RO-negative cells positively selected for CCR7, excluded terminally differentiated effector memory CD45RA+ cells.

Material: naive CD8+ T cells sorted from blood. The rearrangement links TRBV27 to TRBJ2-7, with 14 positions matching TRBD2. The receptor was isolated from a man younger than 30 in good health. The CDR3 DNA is TGTGCCAGCTGGACTAGCGGGGGGTCAATCTACGAGCAGTACTTC. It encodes CASWTSGGSIYEQYF.